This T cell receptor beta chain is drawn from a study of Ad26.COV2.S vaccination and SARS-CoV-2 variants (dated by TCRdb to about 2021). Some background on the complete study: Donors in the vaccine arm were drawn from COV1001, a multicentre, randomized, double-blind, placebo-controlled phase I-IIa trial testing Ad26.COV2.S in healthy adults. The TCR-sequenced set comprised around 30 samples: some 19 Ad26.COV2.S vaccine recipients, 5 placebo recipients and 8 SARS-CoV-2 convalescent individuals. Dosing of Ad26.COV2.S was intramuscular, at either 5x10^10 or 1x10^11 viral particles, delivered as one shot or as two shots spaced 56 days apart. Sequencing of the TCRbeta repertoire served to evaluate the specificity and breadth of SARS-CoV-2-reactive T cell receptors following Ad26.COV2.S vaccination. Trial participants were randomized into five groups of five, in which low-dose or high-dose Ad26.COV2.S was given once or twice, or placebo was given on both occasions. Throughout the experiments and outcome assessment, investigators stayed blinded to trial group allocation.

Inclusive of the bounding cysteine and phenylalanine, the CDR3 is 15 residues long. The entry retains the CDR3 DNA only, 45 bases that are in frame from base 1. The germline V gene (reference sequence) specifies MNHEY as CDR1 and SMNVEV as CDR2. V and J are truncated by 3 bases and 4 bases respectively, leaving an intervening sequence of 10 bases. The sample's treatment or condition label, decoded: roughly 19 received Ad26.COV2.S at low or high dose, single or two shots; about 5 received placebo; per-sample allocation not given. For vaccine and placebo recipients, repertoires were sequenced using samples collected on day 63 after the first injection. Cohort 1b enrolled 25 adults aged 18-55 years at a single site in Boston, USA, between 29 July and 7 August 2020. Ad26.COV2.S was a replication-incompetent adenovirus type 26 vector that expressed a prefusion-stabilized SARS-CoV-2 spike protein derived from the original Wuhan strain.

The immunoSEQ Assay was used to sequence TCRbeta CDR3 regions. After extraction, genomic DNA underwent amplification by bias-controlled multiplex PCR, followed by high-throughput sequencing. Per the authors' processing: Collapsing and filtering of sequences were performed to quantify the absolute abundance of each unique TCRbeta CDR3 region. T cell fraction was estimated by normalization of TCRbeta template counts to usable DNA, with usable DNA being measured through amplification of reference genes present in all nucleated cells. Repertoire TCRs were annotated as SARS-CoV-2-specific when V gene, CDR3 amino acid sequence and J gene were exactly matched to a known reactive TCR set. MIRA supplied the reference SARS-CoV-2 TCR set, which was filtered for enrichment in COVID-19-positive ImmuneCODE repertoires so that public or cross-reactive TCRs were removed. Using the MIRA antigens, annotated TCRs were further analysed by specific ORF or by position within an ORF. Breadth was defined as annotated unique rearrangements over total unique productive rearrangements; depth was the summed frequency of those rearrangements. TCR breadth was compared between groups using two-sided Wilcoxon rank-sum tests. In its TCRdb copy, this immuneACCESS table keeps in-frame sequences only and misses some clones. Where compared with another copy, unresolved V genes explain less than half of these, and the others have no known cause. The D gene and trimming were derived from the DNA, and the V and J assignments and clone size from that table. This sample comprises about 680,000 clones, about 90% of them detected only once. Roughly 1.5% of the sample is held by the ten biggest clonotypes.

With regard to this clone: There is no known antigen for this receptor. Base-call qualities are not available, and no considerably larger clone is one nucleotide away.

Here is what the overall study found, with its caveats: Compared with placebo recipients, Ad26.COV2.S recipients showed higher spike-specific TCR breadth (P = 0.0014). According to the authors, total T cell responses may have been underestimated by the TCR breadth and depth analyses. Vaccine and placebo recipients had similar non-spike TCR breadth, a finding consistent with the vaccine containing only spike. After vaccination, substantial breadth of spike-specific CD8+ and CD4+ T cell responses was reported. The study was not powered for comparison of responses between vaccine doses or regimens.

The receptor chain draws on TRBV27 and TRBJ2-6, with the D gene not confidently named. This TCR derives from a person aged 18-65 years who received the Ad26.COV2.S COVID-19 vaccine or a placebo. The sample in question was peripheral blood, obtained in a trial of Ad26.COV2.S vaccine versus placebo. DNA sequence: TGTGCCAGCAGTTTCGTCCCCGCGGGGGCCAACGTCCTGACTTTC. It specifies CASSFVPAGANVLTF.